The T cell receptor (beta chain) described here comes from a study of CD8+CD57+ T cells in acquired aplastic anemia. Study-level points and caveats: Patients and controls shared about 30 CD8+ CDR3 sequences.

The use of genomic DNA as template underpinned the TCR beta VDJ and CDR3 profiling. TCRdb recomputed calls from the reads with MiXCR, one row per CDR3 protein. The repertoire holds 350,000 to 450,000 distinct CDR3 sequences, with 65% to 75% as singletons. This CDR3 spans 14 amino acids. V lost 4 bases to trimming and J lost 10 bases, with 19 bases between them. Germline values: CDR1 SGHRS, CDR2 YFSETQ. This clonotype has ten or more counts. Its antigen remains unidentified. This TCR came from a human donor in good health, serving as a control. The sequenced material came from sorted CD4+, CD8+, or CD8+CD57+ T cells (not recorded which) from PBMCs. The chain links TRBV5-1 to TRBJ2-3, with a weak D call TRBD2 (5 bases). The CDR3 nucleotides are TGCGCCAGCAGCGTGGACTTGTCGAGGGAAGCGCAGTATTTT. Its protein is CASSVDLSREAQYF.